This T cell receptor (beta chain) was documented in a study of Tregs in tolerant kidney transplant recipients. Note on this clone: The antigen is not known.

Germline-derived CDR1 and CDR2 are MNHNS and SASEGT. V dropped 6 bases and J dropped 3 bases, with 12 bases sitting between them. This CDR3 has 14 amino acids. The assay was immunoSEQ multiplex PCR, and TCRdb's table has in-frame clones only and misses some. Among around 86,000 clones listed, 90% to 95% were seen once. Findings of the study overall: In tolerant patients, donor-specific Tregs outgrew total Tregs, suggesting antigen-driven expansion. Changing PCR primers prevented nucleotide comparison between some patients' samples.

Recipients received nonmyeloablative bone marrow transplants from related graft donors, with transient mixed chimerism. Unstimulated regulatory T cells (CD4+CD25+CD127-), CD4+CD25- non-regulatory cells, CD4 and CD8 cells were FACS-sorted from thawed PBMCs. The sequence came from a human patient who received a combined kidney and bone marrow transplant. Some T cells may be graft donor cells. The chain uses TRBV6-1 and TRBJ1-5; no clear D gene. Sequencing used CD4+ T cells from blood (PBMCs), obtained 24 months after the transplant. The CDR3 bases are TGTGCCAGCAGCGAAACACAATACAATCAGCCCCAGCATTTT. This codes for CASSETQYNQPQHF.